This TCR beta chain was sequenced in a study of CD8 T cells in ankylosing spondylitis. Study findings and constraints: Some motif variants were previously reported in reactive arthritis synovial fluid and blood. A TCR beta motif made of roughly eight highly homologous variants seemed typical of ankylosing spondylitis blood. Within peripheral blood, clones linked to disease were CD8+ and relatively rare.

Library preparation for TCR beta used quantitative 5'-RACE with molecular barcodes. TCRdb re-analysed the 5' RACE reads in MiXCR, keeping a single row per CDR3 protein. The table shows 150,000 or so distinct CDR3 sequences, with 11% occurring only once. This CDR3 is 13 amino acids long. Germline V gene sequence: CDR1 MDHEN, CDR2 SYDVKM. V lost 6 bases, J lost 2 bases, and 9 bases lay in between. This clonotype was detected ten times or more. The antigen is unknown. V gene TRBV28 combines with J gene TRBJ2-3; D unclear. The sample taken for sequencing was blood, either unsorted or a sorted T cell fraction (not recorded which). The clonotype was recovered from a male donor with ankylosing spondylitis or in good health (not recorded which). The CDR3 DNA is TGTGCCAGCAGAACCGGGCACACAGATACGCAGTATTTT. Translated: CASRTGHTDTQYF.